The next 27 T cell receptor beta chains were all read from a single sample in a study of cytomegalovirus exposure and HLA in healthy donors. Only in-frame clones appear in the TCRdb table, and some are missing; sequencing was by immunoSEQ multiplex PCR. The data contain 100,000 to 130,000 clones, around 82% of them singletons. Input material: PBMCs. These receptor sequences come from a woman aged 18-29 years in good health and CMV-seronegative.

V and J are TRBV6-5 and TRBJ1-5; D possibly corresponds to TRBD1 (5 bases). CDR1 is MNHEY and CDR2 is SVGAGI in the germline V gene. The ends were cut back, 6 bases at V and 0 bases at J, with 9 bases in the middle. The CDR3 has 14 residues. CDR3 bases: TGTGCCAGCAGCGCGACAGATAGCAATCAGCCCCAGCATTTT. As protein: CASSATDSNQPQHF.

V and J are TRBV27 and TRBJ2-7; D gene unclear. Germline V CDR1 and CDR2: MNHEY, SMNVEV (reference sequence). This CDR3 region has 12 residues. V was clipped by 4 bases and J by 1 base, with 5 bases between them. The CDR3, as DNA: TGTGCCAGCAGTTCCTCTTCCTACGAGCAGTACTTC. Protein product: CASSSSSYEQYF.

The chain combines TRBV6-5 with TRBJ2-7; TRBD2 is a possible D gene (6 bases). The germline V gene encodes CDR1 MNHEY and CDR2 SVGAGI. Between the trimmed V and J ends, which lost 7 bases and 5 bases, there was a span of 15 bases. The CDR3 consists of 13 residues. CDR3 sequence (DNA): TGTGCCAGCATCCACTCAGGCGGGAACGAGCAGTACTTC. Amino acids: CASIHSGGNEQYF.

The CDR3 coding sequence is TGCGCCAGCAGTGAGTCTTTACTAACCGAGCAGTACTTC. It encodes CASSESLLTEQYF. The chain joins TRBV10-2 to TRBJ2-7, with D unclear. The CDR3 covers 13 residues. V shed 0 bases and J shed 6 bases, with 9 bases lying between them. In germline, CDR1 is WSHSY, CDR2 SAAADI.

Here the CDR3 reads CASSEWGTDLRGYTF. CDR3 bases: TGTGCCAGCAGTGAATGGGGGACAGACCTTCGTGGCTACACCTTC. V usage is TRBV25-1 and J usage is TRBJ1-2; 7 bases line up with TRBD1. Losses at the gene ends were 1 base for V and 7 bases for J; bases not matched to a gene: 9. This CDR3 is 15 amino acids long. In germline, CDR1 is MGHDK, CDR2 SYGVNS.

This chain joins TRBV7-9 and TRBJ2-7, with 10 positions matching TRBD1. The CDR3 spans 15 residues. Per germline, CDR1 SEHNR and CDR2 FQNEAQ (reference sequence). Trimming at V came to 0 bases and at J to 2 bases, leaving 1 base not matched to a gene. The CDR3 bases are TGTGCCAGCAGCTTAGCCGGGACAGGGGCCTACGAGCAGTACTTC. Amino acids: CASSLAGTGAYEQYF.

The V gene is TRBV7-9, the J gene TRBJ1-4, with TRBD1 as a possible D gene (6 bases). V was shortened by 6 bases and J by 5 bases, with 13 bases between the two germline ends. CDR3 size: 14 residues. CDR1 is SEHNR and CDR2 is FQNEAQ in the germline V gene (reference sequence). CDR3 region: CASRAGGPNEKLFF. The DNA of the CDR3 is TGTGCCAGCAGGGCCGGGGGGCCGAATGAAAAACTGTTTTTT.

The count of this clone is one. The CDR3 sequence: CASSLEYAGSSYEQYF. The CDR3 DNA sequence: TGTGCCAGCAGCTTAGAATATGCGGGTAGCAGCTACGAGCAGTACTTC. The chain carries TRBV7-8 and TRBJ2-7, with D possibly matching TRBD2 (5 bases). The germline CDR1 and CDR2 sequences are SGHVS and FQNEAQ. V was shortened by 1 base and J by 3 bases, with 16 bases between the two germline ends. CDR3 length equals 16 residues.

The chain links TRBV6-1 to TRBJ2-7; D is perhaps TRBD1 (6 bases). This CDR3 spans 16 amino acids. The germline gives CDR1 MNHNS, CDR2 SASEGT. V was pared by 1 base and J by 3 bases, with 16 bases between. CDR3 amino acids: CASSEEAGVVYYEQYF. CDR3 coding DNA: TGTGCCAGCAGTGAAGAAGCAGGGGTGGTGTACTACGAGCAGTACTTC.

This chain connects TRBV4-1 to TRBJ2-3; TRBD1 might be the D (5 bases). V lost 4 bases and J 6 bases, leaving 8 bases between the germline ends. The CDR3 contains 12 residues. The germline gives CDR1 MGHRA, CDR2 YSYEKL. The CDR3 nucleotides read TGCGCCAGCAGCCTACCAGGGGATACGCAGTATTTT. Translation: CASSLPGDTQYF.

The chain employs TRBV27 and TRBJ1-1, with D possibly being TRBD1 (6 bases). Between the trimmed V and J ends, which lost 6 bases and 4 bases, there was a span of 18 bases. Germline CDR1 reads MNHEY; CDR2 reads SMNVEV (reference sequence). The CDR3 contains 15 residues. This CDR3 is CASSLGTSGFTEAFF. In nucleotides, the CDR3 is TGTGCCAGCAGCCTCGGGACATCAGGGTTCACTGAAGCTTTCTTT.

This sequence joins TRBV9 and TRBJ1-3, with TRBD1 matching over 8 bases. The CDR3 length is 13 residues. Germline CDR1 and CDR2: SGDLS and YYNGEE. V trimming: 8 bases; J trimming: 3 bases; junction bases outside the gene matches: 4. CDR3 DNA: TGTGCCAGTGGACAGGGAGGTGGAAACACCATATATTTT. Translation: CASGQGGGNTIYF.

This clone has only a few counts. The chain joins TRBV10-3 to TRBJ2-7; the D gene is possibly TRBD1 (6 bases). V was shortened by 5 bases and J by 2 bases, with 16 bases between the two germline ends. This CDR3 is 15 amino acids long. Looked up from germline, CDR1 is ENHRY and CDR2 is SYGVKD. CDR3 amino acids: CAISTGQFSPYEQYF. The DNA for the CDR3 is TGTGCCATCAGTACTGGACAGTTTAGCCCCTACGAGCAGTACTTC.

The chain carries TRBV6-1 and TRBJ1-2; 9 nucleotides line up with TRBD1. The CDR3 totals 15 residues. The J segment lost 8 bases and the V segment lost 6 bases, leaving 13 bases of the junction unmatched. Germline CDR1 is MNHNS and CDR2 is SASEGT. DNA for the CDR3: TGTGCCAGCAGAAAGGGACAGGGACCCCGCTGGGGCTACACCTTC. This codes for CASRKGQGPRWGYTF.

V and J are TRBV7-6 and TRBJ2-1; TRBD2 might be the D (5 bases). The V and J ends lost 4 bases and 9 bases respectively, with 13 bases between them. This CDR3 spans 13 amino acids. Germline V CDR1 and CDR2: SGHVS, FNYEAQ. The CDR3 bases are TGTGCCAGCAGCTCCGAACTAGTTTCTGAGCAGTTCTTC. The encoded protein is CASSSELVSEQFF.

The chain employs TRBV11-2 and TRBJ2-1; 7 bases map to TRBD2. Looked up from germline, CDR1 is SGHAT and CDR2 is FQNNGV. The length of the CDR3 is 14 residues. The J segment lost 10 bases and the V segment lost 5 bases, leaving 11 bases of the junction unmatched. Here the CDR3 DNA reads TGTGCCAGCAGCGTGGGACTACAACAATGGGAGCAGTTCTTC. Protein: CASSVGLQQWEQFF.

Only one count was recorded for this clone. The CDR3 reads CASSSTPPGTSGGETQYF. In DNA form, the CDR3 reads TGTGCCAGCAGTTCCACCCCCCCCGGGACTAGCGGGGGAGAGACCCAGTACTTC. This rearrangement joins TRBV27 to TRBJ2-5; 14 bases are shared with TRBD2. In germline, CDR1 is MNHEY, CDR2 SMNVEV (reference sequence). The CDR3 totals 18 residues. V trimming: 4 bases; J trimming: 4 bases; junction bases outside the gene matches: 11.

The chain joins TRBV6-1 to TRBJ1-4, with D possibly matching TRBD1 (5 bases). Trimming took off 7 bases at V and 11 bases at J, with 23 bases between the two ends. CDR1 is MNHNS, CDR2 SASEGT, per germline. CDR3 length: 15 amino acids. CDR3 bases: TGTGCCAGCACCCCCGGCGGGGGGGGTGCAGAGAAACTGTTTTTT. Protein sequence: CASTPGGGGAEKLFF.

In this sample, this clone turned up a few times. This chain links TRBV5-1 with TRBJ2-2, with 10 bases identical to TRBD1. Looked up from germline, CDR1 is SGHRS and CDR2 is YFSETQ. V trimming: 3 bases; J trimming: 6 bases; junction bases outside the gene matches: 2. CDR3 length: 14 amino acids. Here the CDR3 reads CASSSGQGAGELFF. For the CDR3, the DNA is TGCGCCAGCAGCTCAGGACAGGGGGCCGGGGAGCTGTTTTTT.

The chain joins TRBV5-1 to TRBJ2-5; 11 nucleotides agree with TRBD2. This CDR3 has 15 residues. Germline assignment: CDR1 SGHRS and CDR2 YFSETQ. The V and J ends lost 6 bases and 1 base, in that order; junction bases with no gene match: 5. The CDR3 spells CASTSTSGAQETQYF. The CDR3 bases are TGCGCCAGCACTTCGACTAGCGGGGCCCAAGAGACCCAGTACTTC.

The J gene is TRBJ2-1, the V gene TRBV10-2; 10 bases line up with TRBD2. The junction had 6 bases not matched to a gene; V was cut back by 2 bases and J by 8 bases. Germline CDR1 WSHSY, CDR2 SAAADI. The CDR3 runs 15 residues. Here the CDR3 reads CASSESGSGGYEQFF. In DNA, the CDR3 is TGCGCCAGCAGTGAGAGTGGTAGCGGGGGGTATGAGCAGTTCTTC.

This rearrangement joins TRBV7-9 to TRBJ2-5; TRBD1 matches 8 bases. The germline CDR1 and CDR2 sequences are SEHNR and FQNEAQ (reference sequence). The CDR3 sequence is 14 residues long. Trimming cost V 5 bases and J 3 bases; bases outside gene matches: 5. The CDR3 sequence: CASSPRTGKETQYF. The DNA for the CDR3 is TGTGCCAGCAGCCCCCGGACAGGGAAAGAGACCCAGTACTTC. The entire variable domain, with the rest obtained from reference TRBV7-9 and TRBJ2-5, is as follows: DTGVSQNPRHKITKRGQNVTFRCDPISEHNRLYWYRQTLGQGPEFLTYFQNEAQLEKSRLLSDRFSAERPKGSFSTLEIQRTEQGDSAMYLCASSPRTGKETQYFGPGTRLLVL.

V usage is TRBV30 and J usage is TRBJ2-1; 9 nucleotides match TRBD2. The germline CDR1 and CDR2 sequences are GTSNPN and SVGIG (reference sequence). The CDR3 loop spans 14 amino acids. V lost 1 base, J lost 4 bases, and 2 bases stayed unmatched. The CDR3 DNA is TGTGCCTGGAGTGGGACTAGCGCTTACAATGAGCAGTTCTTC. Its protein is CAWSGTSAYNEQFF.

The chain is built from TRBV2 and TRBJ1-2, with TRBD1 matching over 10 bases. The germline gives CDR1 SNHLY, CDR2 FYNNEI. The V segment lost 3 bases and the J segment 8 bases; nucleotides outside the gene matches: 3. The CDR3 consists of 13 residues. CDR3 in DNA: TGTGCCAGCAGTGAGACAGGGGGCGGAGGCTACACCTTC. Its protein product is CASSETGGGGYTF.

In regard to this clone: Additional DNA sequences in this sample encode the identical CDR3. V is TRBV6-1 and J is TRBJ2-7; D is unclear. CDR1 and CDR2 (germline): MNHNS, SASEGT. Trimming took 6 bases from V and 2 from J, leaving 8 bases between them. The CDR3 is made up of 12 amino acids. As DNA, the CDR3 is TGTGCCAGCAGCGTCACAGCCTACGAGCAGTACTTC. Amino acids: CASSVTAYEQYF.

The chain uses TRBV19 and TRBJ2-7; D is perhaps TRBD1 (6 bases). Trimming removed 6 bases from V and 4 bases from J, with 13 bases in between. The CDR3 has 13 residues. The germline gives CDR1 LNHDA, CDR2 SQIVND (reference sequence). In nucleotides, the CDR3 is TGTGCCAGTAGCAGGGGCCTGGTGTACGAGCAGTACTTC. Amino acid sequence: CASSRGLVYEQYF. Based on the CDR3 plus reference TRBV19 and TRBJ2-7, the full variable domain is DGGITQSPKYLFRKEGQNVTLSCEQNLNHDAMYWYRQDPGQGLRLIYYSQIVNDFQKGDIAEGYSVSREKKESFPLTVTSAQKNPTAFYLCASSRGLVYEQYFGPGTRLTVT.

This sequence joins TRBV29-1 and TRBJ1-4; D remains unclear. The CDR3 covers 11 residues. With 6 bases removed from V and 7 bases from J, the gap between germline ends came to 9 bases. Germline V gene sequence: CDR1 SQVTM, CDR2 ANQGSEA. CDR3 sequence (DNA): TGCAGCGTGGAGGATCTTGAAAAACTGTTTTTT. It specifies CSVEDLEKLFF.